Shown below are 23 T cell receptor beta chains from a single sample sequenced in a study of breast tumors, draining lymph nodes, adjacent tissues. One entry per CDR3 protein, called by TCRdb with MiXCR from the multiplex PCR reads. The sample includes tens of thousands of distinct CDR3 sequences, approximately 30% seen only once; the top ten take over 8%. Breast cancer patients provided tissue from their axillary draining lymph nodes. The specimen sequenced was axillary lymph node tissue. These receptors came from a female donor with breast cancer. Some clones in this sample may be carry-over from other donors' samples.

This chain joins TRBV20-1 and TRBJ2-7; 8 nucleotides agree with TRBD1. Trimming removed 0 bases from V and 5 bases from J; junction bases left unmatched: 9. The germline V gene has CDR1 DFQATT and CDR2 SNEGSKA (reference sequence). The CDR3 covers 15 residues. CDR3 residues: CSARDRRTGFHEQYF. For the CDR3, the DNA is TGCAGTGCTAGAGATCGACGGACAGGGTTTCACGAGCAGTACTTC.

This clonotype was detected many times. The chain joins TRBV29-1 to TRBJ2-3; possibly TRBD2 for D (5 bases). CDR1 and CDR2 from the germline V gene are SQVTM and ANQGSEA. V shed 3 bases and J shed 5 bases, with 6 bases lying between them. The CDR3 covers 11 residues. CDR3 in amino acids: CSVDRGDTQYF. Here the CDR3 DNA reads TGCAGCGTTGATCGGGGAGATACGCAGTATTTT.

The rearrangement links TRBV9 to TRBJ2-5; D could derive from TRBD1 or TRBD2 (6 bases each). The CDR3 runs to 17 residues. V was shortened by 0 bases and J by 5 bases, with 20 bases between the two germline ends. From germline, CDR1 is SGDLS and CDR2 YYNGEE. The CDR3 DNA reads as TGTGCCAGCAGCGTAGTGGGGAAGGGGGGCCAAGGGGAGACCCAGTACTTC. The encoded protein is CASSVVGKGGQGETQYF. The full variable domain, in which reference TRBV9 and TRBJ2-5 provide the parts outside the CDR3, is DSGVTQTPKHLITATGQRVTLRCSPRSGDLSVYWYQQSLDQGLQFLIQYYNGEERAKGNILERFSAQQFPDLHSELNLSSLELGDSALYFCASSVVGKGGQGETQYFGPGTRLLVL.

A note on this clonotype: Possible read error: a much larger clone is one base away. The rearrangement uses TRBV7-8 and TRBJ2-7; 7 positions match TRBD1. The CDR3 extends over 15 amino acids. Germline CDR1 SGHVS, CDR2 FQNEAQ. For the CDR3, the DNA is TGTGCCAGCAGCTTAGTAATGGGACAGACCTACGAGCAGCACTTC. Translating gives CASSLVMGQTYEQHF.

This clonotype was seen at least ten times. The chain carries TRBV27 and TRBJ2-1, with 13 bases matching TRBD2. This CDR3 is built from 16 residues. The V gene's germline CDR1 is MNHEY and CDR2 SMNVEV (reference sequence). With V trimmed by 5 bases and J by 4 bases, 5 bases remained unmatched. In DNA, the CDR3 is TGTGCCAGCAGTGTTGGACTAGCGGGAGTTTACAATGAGCAGTTCTTC. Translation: CASSVGLAGVYNEQFF.

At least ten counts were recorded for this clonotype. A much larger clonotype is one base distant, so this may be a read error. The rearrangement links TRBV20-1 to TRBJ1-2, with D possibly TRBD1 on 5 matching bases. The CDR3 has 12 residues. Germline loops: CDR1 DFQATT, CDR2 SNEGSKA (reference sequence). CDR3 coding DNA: TGCAATGCTTTTGACAGTCTCTATGGCTACACCTTC. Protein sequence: CNAFDSLYGYTF.

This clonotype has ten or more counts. CDR3 in DNA: TGTGCCAGCAGCTTTGGACTAGTAGGTCGGACGGTAACAGATACGCAGTATTTT. It is translated as CASSFGLVGRTVTDTQYF. This chain joins TRBV7-2 and TRBJ2-3; 7 nucleotides agree with TRBD2. The CDR3 runs 18 residues. V trimming: 3 bases; J trimming: 3 bases; junction bases outside the gene matches: 15. In germline, CDR1 is SGHTA, CDR2 FQGNSA.

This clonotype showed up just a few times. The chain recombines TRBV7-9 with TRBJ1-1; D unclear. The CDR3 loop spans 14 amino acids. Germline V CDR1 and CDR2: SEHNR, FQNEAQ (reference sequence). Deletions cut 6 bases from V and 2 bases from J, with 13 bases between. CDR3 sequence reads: CASSMAGFNTEAFF. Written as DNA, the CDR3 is TGTGCCAGCAGTATGGCGGGGTTTAACACTGAAGCTTTCTTT. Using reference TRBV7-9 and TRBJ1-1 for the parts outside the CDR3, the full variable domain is DTGVSQNPRHKITKRGQNVTFRCDPISEHNRLYWYRQTLGQGPEFLTYFQNEAQLEKSRLLSDRFSAERPKGSFSTLEIQRTEQGDSAMYLCASSMAGFNTEAFFGQGTRLTVV.

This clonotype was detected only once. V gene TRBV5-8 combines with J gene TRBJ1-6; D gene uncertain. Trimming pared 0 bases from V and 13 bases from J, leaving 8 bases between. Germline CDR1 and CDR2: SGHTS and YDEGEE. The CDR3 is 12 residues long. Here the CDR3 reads CASSLELSPLHF. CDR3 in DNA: TGTGCCAGCAGCTTGGAGCTTTCCCCCCTCCACTTT.

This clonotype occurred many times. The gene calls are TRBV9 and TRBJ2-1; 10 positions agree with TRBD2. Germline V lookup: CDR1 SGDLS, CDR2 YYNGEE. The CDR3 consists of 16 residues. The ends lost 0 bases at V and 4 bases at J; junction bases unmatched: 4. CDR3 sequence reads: CASSVGTSGLYNEQFF. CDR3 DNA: TGTGCCAGCAGCGTAGGGACTAGCGGATTGTACAATGAGCAGTTCTTC.

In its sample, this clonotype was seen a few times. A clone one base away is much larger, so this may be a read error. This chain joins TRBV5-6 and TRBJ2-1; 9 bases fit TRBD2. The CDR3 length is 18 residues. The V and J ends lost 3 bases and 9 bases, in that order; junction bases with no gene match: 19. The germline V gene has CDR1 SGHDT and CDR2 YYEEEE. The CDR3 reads CASSSRGTRLAVGGEQFF. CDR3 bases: TGTGCCAGCAGCTCCAGGGGTACACGACTAGCGGTGGGTGGTGAGCAGTTCTTC.

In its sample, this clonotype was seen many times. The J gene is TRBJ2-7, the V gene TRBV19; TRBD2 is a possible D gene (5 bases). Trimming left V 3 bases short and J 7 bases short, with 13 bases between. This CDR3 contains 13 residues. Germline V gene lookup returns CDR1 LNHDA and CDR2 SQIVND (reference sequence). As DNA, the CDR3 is TGTGCCAGTAGTATCTACTTAGCGCGGGAGCAGTACTTC. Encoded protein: CASSIYLAREQYF.

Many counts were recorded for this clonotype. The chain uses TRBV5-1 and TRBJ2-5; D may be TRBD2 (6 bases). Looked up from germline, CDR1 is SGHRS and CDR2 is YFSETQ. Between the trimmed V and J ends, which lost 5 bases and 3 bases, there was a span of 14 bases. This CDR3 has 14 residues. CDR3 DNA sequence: TGCGCCAGCAGTCTGGCTAGCGAGGAAGAGACCCAGTACTTC. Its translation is CASSLASEEETQYF.

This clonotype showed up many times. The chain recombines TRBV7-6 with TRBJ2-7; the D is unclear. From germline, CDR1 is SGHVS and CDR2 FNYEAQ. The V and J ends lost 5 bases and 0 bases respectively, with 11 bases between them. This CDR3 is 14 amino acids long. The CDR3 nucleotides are TGTGCCAGCAGCCCCGCGAGCTTCTCCTACGAGCAGTACTTC. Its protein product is CASSPASFSYEQYF.

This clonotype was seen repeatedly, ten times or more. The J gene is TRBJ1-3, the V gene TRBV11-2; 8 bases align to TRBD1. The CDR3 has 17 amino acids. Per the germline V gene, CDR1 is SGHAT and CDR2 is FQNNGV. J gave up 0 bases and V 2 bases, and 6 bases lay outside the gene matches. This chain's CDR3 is CASSLFRDRLSGNTIYF. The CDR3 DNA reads TGTGCCAGCAGCTTATTCCGGGACAGGCTCTCTGGAAACACCATATATTTT.

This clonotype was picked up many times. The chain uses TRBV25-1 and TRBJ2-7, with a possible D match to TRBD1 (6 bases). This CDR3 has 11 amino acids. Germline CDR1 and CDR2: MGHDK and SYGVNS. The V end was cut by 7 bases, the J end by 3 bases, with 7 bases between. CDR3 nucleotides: TGTGCCAGCAAACAGGGCTACGAGCAGTACTTC. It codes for CASKQGYEQYF.

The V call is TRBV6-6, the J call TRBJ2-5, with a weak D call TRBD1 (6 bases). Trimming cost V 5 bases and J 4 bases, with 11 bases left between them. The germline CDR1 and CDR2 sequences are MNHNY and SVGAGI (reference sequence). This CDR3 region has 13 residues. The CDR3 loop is CASSHRRGETQYF. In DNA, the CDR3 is TGTGCCAGCAGTCACCGCAGGGGAGAGACCCAGTACTTC.

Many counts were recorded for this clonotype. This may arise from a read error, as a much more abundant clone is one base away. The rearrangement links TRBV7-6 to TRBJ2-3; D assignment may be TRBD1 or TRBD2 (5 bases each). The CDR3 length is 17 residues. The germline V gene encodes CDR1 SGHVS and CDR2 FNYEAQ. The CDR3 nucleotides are TGTGCCAGCAGCGATAGGGGTCGATCGACTACCACAGATCCGCAGTATTTT. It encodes CASSDRGRSTTTDPQYF.

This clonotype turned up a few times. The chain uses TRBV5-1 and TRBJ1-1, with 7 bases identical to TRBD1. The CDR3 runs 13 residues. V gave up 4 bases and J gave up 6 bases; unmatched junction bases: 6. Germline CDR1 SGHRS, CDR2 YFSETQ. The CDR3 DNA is TGCGCCAGCAGCACTCAGGGGGTGGCTGAAGCTTTCTTT. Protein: CASSTQGVAEAFF.

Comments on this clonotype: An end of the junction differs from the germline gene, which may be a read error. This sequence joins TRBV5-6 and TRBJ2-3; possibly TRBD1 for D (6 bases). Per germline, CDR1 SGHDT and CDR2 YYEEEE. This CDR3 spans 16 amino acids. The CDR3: CASSFRTAFGTGTQYF. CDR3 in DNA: TGTGCCAGCAGCTTCCGGACAGCGTTTGGCACAGGTACGCAGTATTTT.

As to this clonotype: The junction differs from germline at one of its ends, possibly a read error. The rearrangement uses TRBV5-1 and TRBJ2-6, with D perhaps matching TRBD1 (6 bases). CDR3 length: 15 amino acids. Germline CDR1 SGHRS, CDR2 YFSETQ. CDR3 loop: CASNNRDSGANVLTF. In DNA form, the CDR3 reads TGTGCCAGCAACAACAGGGACTCTGGGGCCAACGTCCTGACTTTC.

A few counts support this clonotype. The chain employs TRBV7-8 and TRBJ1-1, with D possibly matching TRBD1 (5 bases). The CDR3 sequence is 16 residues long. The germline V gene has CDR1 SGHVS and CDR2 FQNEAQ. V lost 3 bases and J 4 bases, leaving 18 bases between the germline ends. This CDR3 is CASSFWTFRVGTEAFF. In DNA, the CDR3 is TGTGCCAGCAGCTTCTGGACTTTCAGGGTTGGCACTGAAGCTTTCTTT.

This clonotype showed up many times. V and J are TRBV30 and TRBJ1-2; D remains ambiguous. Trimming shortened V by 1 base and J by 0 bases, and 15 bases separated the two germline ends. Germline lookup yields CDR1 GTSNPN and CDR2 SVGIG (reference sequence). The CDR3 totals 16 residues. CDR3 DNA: TGTGCCTGGAGTGCCGGACCAGGTAGATCTAACTATGGCTACACCTTC. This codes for CAWSAGPGRSNYGYTF.